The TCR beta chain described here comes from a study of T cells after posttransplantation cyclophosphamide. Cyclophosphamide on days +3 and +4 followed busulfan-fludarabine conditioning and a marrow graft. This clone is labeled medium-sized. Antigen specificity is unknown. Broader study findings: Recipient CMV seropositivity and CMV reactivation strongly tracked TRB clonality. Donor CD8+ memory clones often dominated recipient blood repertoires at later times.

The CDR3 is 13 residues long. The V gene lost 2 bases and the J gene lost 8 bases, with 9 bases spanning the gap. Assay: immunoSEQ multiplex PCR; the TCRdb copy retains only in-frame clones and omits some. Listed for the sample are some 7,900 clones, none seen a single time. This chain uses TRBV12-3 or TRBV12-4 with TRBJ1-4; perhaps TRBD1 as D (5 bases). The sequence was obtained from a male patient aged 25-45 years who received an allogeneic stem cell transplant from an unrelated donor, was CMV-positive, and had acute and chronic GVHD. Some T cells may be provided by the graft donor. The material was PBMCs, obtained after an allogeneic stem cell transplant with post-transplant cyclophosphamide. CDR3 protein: CASSLSRGEKLFF. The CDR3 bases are TGTGCCAGCAGTTTATCCCGGGGGGAAAAACTGTTTTTT.